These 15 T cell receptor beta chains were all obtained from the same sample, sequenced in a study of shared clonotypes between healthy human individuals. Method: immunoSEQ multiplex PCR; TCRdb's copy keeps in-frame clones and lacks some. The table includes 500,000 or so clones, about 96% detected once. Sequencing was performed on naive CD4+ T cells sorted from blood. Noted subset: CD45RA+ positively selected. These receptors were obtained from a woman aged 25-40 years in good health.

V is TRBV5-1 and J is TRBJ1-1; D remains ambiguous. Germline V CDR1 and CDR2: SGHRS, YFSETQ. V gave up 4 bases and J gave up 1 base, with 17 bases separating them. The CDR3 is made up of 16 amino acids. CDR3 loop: CASSPGERAQNTEAFF. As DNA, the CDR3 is TGCGCCAGCAGCCCGGGTGAGCGTGCCCAGAACACTGAAGCTTTCTTT.

CDR3 loop: CASSGQGHEQYF. CDR3 DNA: TGTGCCAGCAGCGGACAGGGCCACGAGCAGTACTTC. The chain joins TRBV11-2 to TRBJ2-5; TRBD1 matches at 8 bases. The DNA end lines up better with TRBJ2-7; the J call may be wrong. The germline V gene encodes CDR1 SGHAT and CDR2 FQNNGV. The CDR3 runs to 12 residues.

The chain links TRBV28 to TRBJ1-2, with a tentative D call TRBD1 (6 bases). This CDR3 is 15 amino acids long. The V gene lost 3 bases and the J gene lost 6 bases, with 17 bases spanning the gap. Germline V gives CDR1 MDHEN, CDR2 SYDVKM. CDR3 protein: CASSFPGPGADGYTF. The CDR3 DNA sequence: TGTGCCAGCAGTTTCCCGGGCCCAGGGGCGGATGGCTACACCTTC.

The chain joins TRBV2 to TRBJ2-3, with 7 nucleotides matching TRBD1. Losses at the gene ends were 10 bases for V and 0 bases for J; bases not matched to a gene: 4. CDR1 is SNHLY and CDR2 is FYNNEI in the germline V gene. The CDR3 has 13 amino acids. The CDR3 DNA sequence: TGTGCCATCGGACAGGAGAGCACAGATACGCAGTATTTT. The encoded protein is CAIGQESTDTQYF.

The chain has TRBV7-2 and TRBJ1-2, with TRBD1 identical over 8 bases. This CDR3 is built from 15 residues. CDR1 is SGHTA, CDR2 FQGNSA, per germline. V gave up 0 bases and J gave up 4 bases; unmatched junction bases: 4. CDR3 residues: CASSLAGQGGYGYTF. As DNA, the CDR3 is TGTGCCAGCAGCTTAGCTGGACAGGGAGGCTATGGCTACACCTTC.

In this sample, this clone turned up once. The chain's CDR3 is CASSLTGGGSYNEQFF. In DNA form, the CDR3 reads TGTGCCAGCAGCTTAACGGGAGGGGGCTCCTACAATGAGCAGTTCTTC. The gene calls are TRBV7-3 and TRBJ2-1; D perhaps matches TRBD2 (7 bases). Trimming took off 0 bases at V and 0 bases at J, with 9 bases between the two ends. Germline CDR1 and CDR2: SGHTA and FQGTGA. This CDR3 has 16 residues.

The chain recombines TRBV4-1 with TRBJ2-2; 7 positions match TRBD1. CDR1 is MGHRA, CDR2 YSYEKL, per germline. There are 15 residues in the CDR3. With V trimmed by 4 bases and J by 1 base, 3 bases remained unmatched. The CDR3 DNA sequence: TGCGCCAGCAGCCTATGGACAGGGAACACCGGGGAGCTGTTTTTT. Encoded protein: CASSLWTGNTGELFF.

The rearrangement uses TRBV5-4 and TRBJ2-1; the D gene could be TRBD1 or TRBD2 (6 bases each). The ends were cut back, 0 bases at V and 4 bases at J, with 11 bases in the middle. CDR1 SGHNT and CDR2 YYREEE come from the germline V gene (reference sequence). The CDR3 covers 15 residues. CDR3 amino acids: CASSLVRGPYNEQFF. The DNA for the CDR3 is TGTGCCAGCAGCTTGGTCCGGGGGCCATACAATGAGCAGTTCTTC.

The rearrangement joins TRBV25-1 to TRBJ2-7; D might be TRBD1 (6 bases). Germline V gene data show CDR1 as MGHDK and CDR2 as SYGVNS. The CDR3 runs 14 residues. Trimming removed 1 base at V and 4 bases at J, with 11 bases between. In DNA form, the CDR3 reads TGTGCCAGCAGTGAATCAGGGGCGCGGTACGAGCAGTACTTC. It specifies CASSESGARYEQYF.

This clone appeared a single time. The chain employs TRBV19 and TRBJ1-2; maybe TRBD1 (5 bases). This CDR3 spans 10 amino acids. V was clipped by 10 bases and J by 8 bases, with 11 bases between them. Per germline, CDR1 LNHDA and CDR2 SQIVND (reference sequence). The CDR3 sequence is CATRQGGYTF. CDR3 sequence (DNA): TGTGCCACCCGTCAGGGCGGCTACACCTTC.

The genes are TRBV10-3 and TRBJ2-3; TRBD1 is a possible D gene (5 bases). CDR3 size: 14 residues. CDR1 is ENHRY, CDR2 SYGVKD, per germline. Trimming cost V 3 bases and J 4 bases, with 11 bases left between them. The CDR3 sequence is CAISDPRQSDTQYF. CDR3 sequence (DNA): TGTGCCATCAGTGATCCGCGACAGTCAGATACGCAGTATTTT.

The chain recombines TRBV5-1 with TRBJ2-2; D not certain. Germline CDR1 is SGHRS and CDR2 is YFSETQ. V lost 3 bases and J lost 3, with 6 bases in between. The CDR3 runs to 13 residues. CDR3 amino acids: CASSSQHTGELFF. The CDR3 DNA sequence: TGCGCCAGCAGCTCCCAGCACACCGGGGAGCTGTTTTTT.

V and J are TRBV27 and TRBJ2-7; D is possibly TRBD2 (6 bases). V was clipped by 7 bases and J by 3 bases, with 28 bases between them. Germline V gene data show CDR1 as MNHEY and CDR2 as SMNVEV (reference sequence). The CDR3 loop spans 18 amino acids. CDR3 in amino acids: CASTFSPLQAGLLYEQYF. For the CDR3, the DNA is TGTGCCAGCACCTTCTCCCCCCTTCAAGCGGGTCTACTCTACGAGCAGTACTTC.

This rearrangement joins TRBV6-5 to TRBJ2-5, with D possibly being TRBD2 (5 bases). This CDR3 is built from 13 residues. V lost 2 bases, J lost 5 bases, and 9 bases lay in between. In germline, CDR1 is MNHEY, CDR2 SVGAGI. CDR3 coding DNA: TGTGCCAGCAGTTACCCCGGGGTGGAGACCCAGTACTTC. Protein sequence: CASSYPGVETQYF.

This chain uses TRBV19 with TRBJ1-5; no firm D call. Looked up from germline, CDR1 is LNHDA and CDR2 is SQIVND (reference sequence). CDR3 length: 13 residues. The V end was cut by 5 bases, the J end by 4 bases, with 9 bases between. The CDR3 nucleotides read TGTGCCAGTAGTTTGTCAGCAAATCAGCCCCAGCATTTT. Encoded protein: CASSLSANQPQHF.